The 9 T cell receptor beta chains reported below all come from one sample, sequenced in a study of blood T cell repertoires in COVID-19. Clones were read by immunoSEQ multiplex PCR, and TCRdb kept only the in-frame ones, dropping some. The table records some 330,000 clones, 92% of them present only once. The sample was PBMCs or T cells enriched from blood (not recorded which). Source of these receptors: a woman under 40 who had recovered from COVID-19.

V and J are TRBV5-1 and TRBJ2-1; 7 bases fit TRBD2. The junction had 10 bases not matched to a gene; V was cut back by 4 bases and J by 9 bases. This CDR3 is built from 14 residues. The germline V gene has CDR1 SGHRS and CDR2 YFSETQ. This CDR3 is CASSPEGGRGEQFF. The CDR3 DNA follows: TGCGCCAGCAGCCCGGAGGGAGGGAGGGGTGAGCAGTTCTTC.

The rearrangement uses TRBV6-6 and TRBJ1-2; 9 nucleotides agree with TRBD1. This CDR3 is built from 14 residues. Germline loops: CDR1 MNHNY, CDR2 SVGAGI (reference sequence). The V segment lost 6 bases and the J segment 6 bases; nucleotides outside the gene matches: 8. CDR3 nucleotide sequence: TGTGCCAGCAGCCCACAGGGGGCAGGTGATGGCTACACCTTC. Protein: CASSPQGAGDGYTF.

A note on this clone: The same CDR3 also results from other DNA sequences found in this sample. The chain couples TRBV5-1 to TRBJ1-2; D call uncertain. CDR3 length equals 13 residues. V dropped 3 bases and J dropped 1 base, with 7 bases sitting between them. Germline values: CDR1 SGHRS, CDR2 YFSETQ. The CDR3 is CASSSTGNYGYTF. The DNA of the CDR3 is TGCGCCAGCAGCTCGACGGGTAACTATGGCTACACCTTC.

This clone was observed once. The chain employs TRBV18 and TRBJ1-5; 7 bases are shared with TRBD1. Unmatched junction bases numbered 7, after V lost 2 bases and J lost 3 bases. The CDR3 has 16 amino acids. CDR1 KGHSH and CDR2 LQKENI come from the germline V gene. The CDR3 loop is CASSPTQGQANQPQHF. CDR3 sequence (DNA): TGTGCCAGCTCACCAACACAGGGGCAGGCCAATCAGCCCCAGCATTTT. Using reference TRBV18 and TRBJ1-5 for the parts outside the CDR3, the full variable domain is NAGVMQNPRHLVRRRGQEARLRCSPMKGHSHVYWYRQLPEEGLKFMVYLQKENIIDESGMPKERFSAEFPKEGPSILRIQQVVRGDSAAYFCASSPTQGQANQPQHFGDGTRLSIL.

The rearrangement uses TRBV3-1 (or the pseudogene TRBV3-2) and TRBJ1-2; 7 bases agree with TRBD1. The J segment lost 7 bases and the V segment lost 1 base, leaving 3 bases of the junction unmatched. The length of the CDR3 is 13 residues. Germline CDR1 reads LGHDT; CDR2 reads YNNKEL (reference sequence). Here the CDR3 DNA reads TGTGCCAGCAGCCAAGTTCGACAGGGTGGCTACACCTTC. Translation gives CASSQVRQGGYTF.

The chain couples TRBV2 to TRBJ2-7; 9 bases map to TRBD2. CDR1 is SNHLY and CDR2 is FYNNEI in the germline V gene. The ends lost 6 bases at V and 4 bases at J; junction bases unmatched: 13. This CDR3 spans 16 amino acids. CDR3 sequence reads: CASRVPSSGETYEQYF. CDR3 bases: TGTGCCAGCAGAGTCCCGTCTAGCGGGGAGACATACGAGCAGTACTTC.

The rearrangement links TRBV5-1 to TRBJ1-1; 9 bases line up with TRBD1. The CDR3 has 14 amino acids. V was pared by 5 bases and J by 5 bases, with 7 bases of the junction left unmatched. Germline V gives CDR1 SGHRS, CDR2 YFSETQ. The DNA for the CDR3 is TGCGCCAGCAGACATACAGGGGGCCAAACTGAAGCTTTCTTT. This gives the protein CASRHTGGQTEAFF. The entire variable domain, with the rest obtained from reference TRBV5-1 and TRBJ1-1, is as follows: KAGVTQTPRYLIKTRGQQVTLSCSPISGHRSVSWYQQTPGQGLQFLFEYFSETQRNKGNFPGRFSGRQFSNSRSEMNVSTLELGDSALYLCASRHTGGQTEAFFGQGTRLTVV.

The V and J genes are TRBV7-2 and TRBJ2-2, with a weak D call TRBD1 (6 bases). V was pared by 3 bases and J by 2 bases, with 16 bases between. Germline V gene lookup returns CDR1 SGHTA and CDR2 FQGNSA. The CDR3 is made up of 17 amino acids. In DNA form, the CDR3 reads TGTGCCAGCAGCTTTCCGACGGGACAACTAAACACCGGGGAGCTGTTTTTT. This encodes CASSFPTGQLNTGELFF.

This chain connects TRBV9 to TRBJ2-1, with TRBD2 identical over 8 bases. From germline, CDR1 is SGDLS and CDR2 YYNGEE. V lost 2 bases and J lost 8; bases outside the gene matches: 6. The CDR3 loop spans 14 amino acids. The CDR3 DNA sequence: TGTGCCAGCAGCGTCGGACTAGCCGAGGATGAGCAGTTCTTC. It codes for CASSVGLAEDEQFF.